The 29 T cell receptor beta chains presented below share a single source sample, sequenced in a study of CD8+ T cells in alopecia areata. Treatment here: oral pan-JAK inhibitor, 5-10 mg twice daily. Following RNA extraction, reverse transcription yielded cDNA that acted as the sequencing template. Repertoires were generated with immunoSEQ multiplex PCR, while TCRdb's copy carries only in-frame clones and drops some. In the table there are 150,000 to 200,000 clones, 55% to 75% of which are singletons. The source was CD4+ T cells sorted from blood, collected at week 24, from a patient treated with tofacitinib. The source of these receptors is a human donor with alopecia areata.

J is TRBJ2-7 and V is TRBV30; TRBD2 might be the D (5 bases). The CDR3 runs to 13 residues. V lost 5 bases to trimming and J lost 4 bases, with 15 bases between them. Germline values: CDR1 GTSNPN, CDR2 SVGIG (reference sequence). The chain's CDR3 is CAWGGLGPYEQYF. CDR3 coding DNA: TGTGCCTGGGGAGGACTGGGCCCTTACGAGCAGTACTTC. Drawing the rest from reference TRBV30 and TRBJ2-7, the complete variable domain is SQTIHQWPATLVQPVGSPLSLECTVEGTSNPNLYWYRQAAGRGLQLLFYSVGIGQISSEVPQNLSASRPQDRQFILSSKKLLLSDSGFYLCAWGGLGPYEQYFGPGTRLTVT.

This clone was detected only once. The chain is built from TRBV6-5 and TRBJ2-5, with a tentative D call TRBD2 (5 bases). Germline V lookup: CDR1 MNHEY, CDR2 SVGAGI. Trimming pared 5 bases from V and 1 base from J, leaving 11 bases between. The CDR3 has 14 residues. The CDR3 protein is CASSVDRGQETQYF. CDR3 in DNA: TGTGCCAGCAGTGTGGACCGGGGCCAAGAGACCCAGTACTTC.

The J gene is TRBJ2-7, the V gene TRBV27; 9 positions match TRBD1. The CDR3 covers 17 residues. Trimming cost V 0 bases and J 5 bases; bases outside gene matches: 11. The germline V gene has CDR1 MNHEY and CDR2 SMNVEV (reference sequence). CDR3 DNA sequence: TGTGCCAGCAGTTTATCTAGAACAGGGGGCGCCTTTGACGAGCAGTACTTC. Amino acids: CASSLSRTGGAFDEQYF.

The chain carries TRBV30 and TRBJ1-5, with D tentatively TRBD1 (6 bases). V dropped 0 bases and J dropped 5 bases, with 11 bases sitting between them. The CDR3 totals 14 residues. Germline CDR1 is GTSNPN and CDR2 is SVGIG (reference sequence). For the CDR3, the DNA is TGTGCCTGGAGTGTAGGGGGGACTTATCAGCCCCAGCATTTT. Amino acids: CAWSVGGTYQPQHF.

This clone was seen only once. V and J are TRBV7-2 and TRBJ2-4; D remains ambiguous. CDR1 is SGHTA and CDR2 is FQGNSA in the germline V gene. The CDR3 loop spans 13 amino acids. Between the trimmed V and J ends, which lost 0 bases and 8 bases, there was a span of 8 bases. The CDR3 is CASSLAWSDIQYF. CDR3 bases: TGTGCCAGCAGCTTAGCATGGTCCGACATTCAGTACTTC.

The chain employs TRBV25-1 and TRBJ1-1; possible D gene TRBD1, 5 bases. V dropped 4 bases and J dropped 8 bases, with 14 bases sitting between them. CDR1 and CDR2 from the germline V gene are MGHDK and SYGVNS. This CDR3 is built from 13 residues. For the CDR3, the DNA is TGTGCCAGCAGTGGTGGGACGAAAATGGAAGCTTTCTTT. This gives the protein CASSGGTKMEAFF.

Only a few counts were recorded for this clone. CDR3 nucleotide sequence: TGTGCCAGCAGCTTAGTTACGTACACTGAAGCTTTCTTT. This codes for CASSLVTYTEAFF. The chain has TRBV11-2 and TRBJ1-1, with D hard to call. Germline lookup yields CDR1 SGHAT and CDR2 FQNNGV. Between the trimmed V and J ends, which lost 1 base and 3 bases, there was a span of 6 bases. The CDR3 covers 13 residues.

The count of this clone is one. The chain uses TRBV30 and TRBJ1-6; no clear D gene. CDR1 GTSNPN and CDR2 SVGIG come from the germline V gene (reference sequence). The CDR3 extends over 15 amino acids. The V and J ends lost 0 bases and 0 bases respectively, with 6 bases between them. The CDR3 sequence: CAWSVGSSYNSPLHF. Written as DNA, the CDR3 is TGTGCCTGGAGTGTCGGGAGCTCCTATAATTCACCCCTCCACTTT.

V is TRBV2 and J is TRBJ2-5, with unresolved D. The germline CDR1 and CDR2 sequences are SNHLY and FYNNEI. The CDR3 runs to 14 residues. V was pared by 6 bases and J by 0 bases, with 11 bases between. The CDR3 loop is CASRGLHHQETQYF. The CDR3 nucleotides read TGTGCCAGCAGGGGCCTACACCACCAAGAGACCCAGTACTTC.

This clone was counted once. V gene TRBV4-1 combines with J gene TRBJ2-5; TRBD2 agrees at 8 bases. The V gene end was trimmed by 3 bases and the J gene end by 2 bases; junction bases not matched to a gene: 8. The germline CDR1 and CDR2 sequences are MGHRA and YSYEKL. The CDR3 spans 16 residues. DNA for the CDR3: TGCGCCAGCAGCCAGATTAGCGGGGCCGTACAAGAGACCCAGTACTTC. It yields the protein CASSQISGAVQETQYF.

The rearrangement joins TRBV4-2 to TRBJ2-2; D ambiguous. V was shortened by 1 base and J by 4 bases, with 4 bases between the two germline ends. From germline, CDR1 is LGHNA and CDR2 YNFKEQ. The CDR3 is 13 amino acids. CDR3: CASSQVVTGELFF. The CDR3 DNA sequence: TGTGCCAGCAGCCAAGTTGTCACCGGGGAGCTGTTTTTT.

This clone has more than one count but fewer than ten. The chain combines TRBV29-1 with TRBJ2-3, with TRBD1 identical over 8 bases. CDR1 is SQVTM and CDR2 is ANQGSEA in the germline V gene. The CDR3 totals 13 residues. V dropped 4 bases and J dropped 4; count of bases not matched to a gene: 4. The CDR3 here is CSVGAGGADTQYF. In nucleotides, the CDR3 is TGCAGCGTTGGGGCAGGGGGCGCAGATACGCAGTATTTT.

V and J are TRBV4-1 and TRBJ2-7; 7 bases agree with TRBD1. The CDR3 has 15 residues. From germline, CDR1 is MGHRA and CDR2 YSYEKL. J lost 4 bases, V lost 9 bases, and 15 bases had no gene match. CDR3 protein: CASSQPGTGVYEQYF. In nucleotides, the CDR3 is TGCGCCAGTTCCCAACCCGGAACAGGGGTTTACGAGCAGTACTTC.

This clone was seen a handful of times. The chain joins TRBV29-1 to TRBJ2-7; possible D gene TRBD1, 6 bases. V lost 4 bases and J lost 4, with 11 bases in between. This CDR3 is built from 12 residues. In germline, CDR1 is SQVTM, CDR2 ANQGSEA. CDR3 region: CSVAQGKYEQYF. The CDR3 DNA is TGCAGCGTTGCACAGGGAAAATACGAGCAGTACTTC.

V is TRBV29-1 and J is TRBJ1-2; D might be TRBD1 (6 bases). V was trimmed by 6 bases and J by 7 bases, leaving 15 bases between them. CDR1 and CDR2 from the germline V gene are SQVTM and ANQGSEA. The CDR3 totals 12 residues. The CDR3 loop is CSVATGLGGYTF. Written as DNA, the CDR3 is TGCAGCGTCGCTACAGGGTTGGGTGGCTACACCTTC.

The rearrangement links TRBV6-5 to TRBJ1-2; maybe TRBD1 (6 bases). V lost 2 bases to trimming and J lost 14 bases, with 15 bases between them. This CDR3 comprises 12 residues. CDR1 and CDR2 from the germline V gene are MNHEY and SVGAGI. CDR3 sequence: CASSYVGGRHTF. CDR3 sequence (DNA): TGTGCCAGCAGTTACGTTGGGGGGCGTCATACCTTC.

The chain uses TRBV7-2 and TRBJ2-5; D is ambiguous. This CDR3 region has 11 residues. Trimming removed 5 bases from V and 1 base from J, with 2 bases in between. Per germline, CDR1 SGHTA and CDR2 FQGNSA. CDR3 amino acids: CASSPQETQYF. The CDR3 nucleotides read TGTGCCAGCAGCCCCCAAGAGACCCAGTACTTC.

The V call is TRBV6-5, the J call TRBJ1-1; 9 bases fit TRBD1. The CDR3 totals 14 residues. Germline CDR1 MNHEY, CDR2 SVGAGI. V shed 5 bases and J 1 base; nucleotides not matched to a gene: 2. CDR3 sequence: CASSQQGANTEAFF. The CDR3 coding sequence is TGTGCCAGCAGTCAACAGGGGGCGAACACTGAAGCTTTCTTT.

This clone showed up just once. This rearrangement joins TRBV15 to TRBJ2-7, with 10 bases identical to TRBD2. This CDR3 is 13 amino acids long. V was pared by 4 bases and J by 3 bases, with 0 bases of the junction left unmatched. Per germline, CDR1 LNHNV and CDR2 YYDKDF (reference sequence). CDR3 DNA sequence: TGTGCCACCAGCATAGCGGGGGGCTACGAGCAGTACTTC. Translating it yields CATSIAGGYEQYF.

This sequence joins TRBV30 and TRBJ1-1; D is perhaps TRBD1 (5 bases). Looked up from germline, CDR1 is GTSNPN and CDR2 is SVGIG (reference sequence). V lost 5 bases and J 5 bases, leaving 15 bases between the germline ends. The CDR3 sequence is 13 residues long. In DNA, the CDR3 is TGTGCCTGGGCCAGACTGGAGGGGACTGAAGCTTTCTTT. This gives the protein CAWARLEGTEAFF.

This sequence joins TRBV10-3 and TRBJ1-5, with D uncertain. The CDR3 sequence is 12 residues long. Per the germline V gene, CDR1 is ENHRY and CDR2 is SYGVKD. V dropped 0 bases and J dropped 7 bases, with 4 bases sitting between them. CDR3: CAISESRQPQHF. DNA for the CDR3: TGTGCCATCAGTGAGTCGCGGCAGCCCCAGCATTTT.

The rearrangement links TRBV29-1 to TRBJ2-5; D assignment may be TRBD1 or TRBD2 (7 bases each). There are 14 residues in the CDR3. Germline CDR1 SQVTM, CDR2 ANQGSEA. V lost 7 bases to trimming and J lost 5 bases, with 20 bases between them. The CDR3 DNA reads TGCAGCGCTCCAGGGGGGGGCTCGAGGGAGACCCAGTACTTC. This gives the protein CSAPGGGSRETQYF.

This clone has more than one count but fewer than ten. The J gene is TRBJ2-7, the V gene TRBV7-9; 7 bases are a match to TRBD1. Germline values: CDR1 SEHNR, CDR2 FQNEAQ (reference sequence). The CDR3 extends over 14 amino acids. Trimming cost V 5 bases and J 3 bases; bases outside gene matches: 7. CDR3 nucleotide sequence: TGTGCCAGCAGCGCCCGGGACAGATTCTACGAGCAGTACTTC. Translated: CASSARDRFYEQYF.

This chain joins TRBV5-1 and TRBJ2-2; D is uncertain. There are 16 residues in the CDR3. Germline V gives CDR1 SGHRS, CDR2 YFSETQ. V was pared by 1 base and J by 0 bases, with 10 bases between. The CDR3 here is CASSLRTVANTGELFF. As DNA, the CDR3 is TGCGCCAGCAGCTTGCGGACGGTTGCGAACACCGGGGAGCTGTTTTTT.

This chain joins TRBV23-1 and TRBJ1-4; D gene uncertain. TRBV23-1 is an ORF, with its function uncertain. The V end lost 10 bases, the J end lost 5 bases, and 11 bases lay between the germline ends. The CDR3 consists of 12 residues. The CDR3 is CAKEANNEKLFF. The CDR3 DNA is TGCGCCAAAGAGGCGAACAATGAAAAACTGTTTTTT.

V usage is TRBV4-1 and J usage is TRBJ2-7; the match to TRBD1 covers 10 bases. V was clipped by 4 bases and J by 0 bases; unmatched bases: 9. Germline CDR1 is MGHRA and CDR2 is YSYEKL. CDR3 length: 17 residues. CDR3 sequence reads: CASSRIGTGVSSYEQYF. CDR3 coding DNA: TGCGCCAGCAGCCGCATAGGGACAGGGGTTAGCTCCTACGAGCAGTACTTC.

The gene calls are TRBV29-1 and TRBJ1-1; D is uncertain. CDR1 and CDR2 (germline): SQVTM, ANQGSEA. The ends were cut back, 4 bases at V and 4 bases at J, with 10 bases in the middle. This CDR3 contains 12 residues. The CDR3 DNA sequence: TGCAGCGTTGCAAGGATGGCCACTGAAGCTTTCTTT. This codes for CSVARMATEAFF.

In this sample, this clone turned up a few times. The V call is TRBV14, the J call TRBJ2-3; D possibly uses TRBD1 or TRBD2 (6 bases each). Germline CDR1 and CDR2: SGHDN and FVKESK. V gave up 0 bases and J gave up 4 bases, with 11 bases separating them. The CDR3 runs 15 residues. Written as DNA, the CDR3 is TGTGCCAGCAGCCAAGATCGGGGGCGCTCAGATACGCAGTATTTT. This codes for CASSQDRGRSDTQYF. Variable domain in full (rest from reference TRBV14 and TRBJ2-3): EAGVTQFPSHSVIEKGQTVTLRCDPISGHDNLYWYRRVMGKEIKFLLHFVKESKQDESGMPNNRFLAERTGGTYSTLKVQPAELEDSGVYFCASSQDRGRSDTQYFGPGTRLTVL.

The chain joins TRBV5-1 to TRBJ1-1; 8 positions agree with TRBD1. The CDR3 length is 14 residues. Germline V lookup: CDR1 SGHRS, CDR2 YFSETQ. With 4 bases clipped from V and 5 bases from J, the junction kept 7 bases outside the gene matches. The CDR3 spells CASSSHTGGTEAFF. In DNA form, the CDR3 reads TGCGCCAGCAGCAGCCATACAGGGGGAACTGAAGCTTTCTTT.